The rows below give T cell receptor beta chains drawn from one sample of a study of T cell responses to AZD1222 COVID-19 vaccine. Data came from immunoSEQ multiplex PCR; TCRdb stores just in-frame clones and leaves some out. The repertoire has some 120,000 clones, roughly nine tenths of them found once; the top ten carry 1.4% to 1.5%. This specimen consisted of peripheral blood, obtained on day 0 of AZD1222 vaccination. The source is an adult in good health. Each CDR3 is given with its conserved first and last residue. Fields, in order: J gene, D gene, V gene, clone size, CDR3 DNA, CDR3 protein. The D gene is left open where the match is weak. Clone size is given for some rows only: seen once, a few or many times, or a class if the clone is expanded.

TRBJ1-2 TRBD1 TRBV4-1 . TGCGCCAGCAGCCAAGATCAGGCAGGGGGCTATGGCTACACCTTC CASSQDQAGGYGYTF
TRBJ1-1 TRBD1 TRBV10-3 . TGTGCCATCAGTGAGGCGTTAGGGACAGACGTTGAAGCTTTCTTT CAISEALGTDVEAFF
TRBJ1-1 TRBD1 TRBV7-2 . TGTGCCAGCAGCCGCGGACAGGGGAGAACTGAAGCTTTCTTT CASSRGQGRTEAFF
TRBJ2-7 . TRBV13 . TGTGCCAGCAGCTTAGGTTTCGAGCAGTACTTC CASSLGFEQYF
TRBJ1-1 . TRBV6-5 few TGTGCCAGCAAAACGGGGGAATGGGCTGAAGCTTTCTTT CASKTGEWAEAFF
TRBJ2-3 . TRBV5-4 once TGTGCCAGCAGCTTGATCTCTTCTAGCACAGATACGCAGTATTTT CASSLISSSTDTQYF
TRBJ1-1 TRBD1 TRBV6-5 . TGTGCCAGCAGTCGAACGGGACAGGCACTTGCTGAAGCTTTCTTT CASSRTGQALAEAFF
TRBJ2-7 . TRBV30 once TGTGCCTGGAGACGGGACTCGCTACGGGAGCAGTACTTC CAWRRDSLREQYF
TRBJ1-1 . TRBV19 . TGTGCCAGTAGTACCGGGGGCAGGGGAGGGTACACTGAAGCTTTCTTT CASSTGGRGGYTEAFF
TRBJ1-1 . TRBV12-3/TRBV12-4 . TGTGCCAGCAGTCCCGGGAGGAACACTGAAGCTTTCTTT CASSPGRNTEAFF
TRBJ1-5 . TRBV6-5 . TGTGCCAGCAGTTACTCGCGACAGAACAATCAGCCCCAGCATTTT CASSYSRQNNQPQHF
TRBJ1-3 . TRBV6-5 . TGTGCCAGCAGTTACTCGAGGAGTGGAAACACCATATATTTT CASSYSRSGNTIYF
TRBJ2-3 TRBD2 TRBV7-6 . TGTGCCAGCAGCTCACTTTCGGGGGGGCAAGATACGCAGTATTTT CASSSLSGGQDTQYF
TRBJ2-3 TRBD2 TRBV3-1/TRBV3-2 once TGTGCCAGCAGGGGGGGGGATACGCAGTATTTT CASRGGDTQYF
TRBJ2-7 . TRBV19 . TGTGCCAGTAGTATAGATGGGACCAGCCTCTCCTACGAGCAGTACTTC CASSIDGTSLSYEQYF
TRBJ2-5 TRBD1 TRBV4-2 . TGTGCCAGCAGACCAGACAGGGGGGGGCTCCAAGAGACCCAGTACTTC CASRPDRGGLQETQYF
TRBJ2-2 . TRBV6-5 once TGTGCCAGCAGATACAGGGAGAACACCGGGGAGCTGTTTTTT CASRYRENTGELFF